Listed here are 21 T cell receptor beta chains from one sample, sequenced in a study of blood T cells in healthy people across ages. A J-beta primer mix and a sample-barcoded 5' primer were used in a second PCR of about 6 to 12 cycles. TCRdb reanalysed the 5' RACE reads using MiXCR and keeps one entry per CDR3 protein. The sample holds 750,000 or so distinct CDR3 sequences, roughly 25% seen once. A further study also used this sample, focusing on T cells of mothers and their children.

The sequenced sample was blood. The source is a boy aged 5-17 years in good health.

This chain links TRBV13 with TRBJ2-7, with D perhaps matching TRBD1 (6 bases). V shed 5 bases and J shed 0 bases, with 17 bases lying between them. CDR1 PRHDT and CDR2 FYEKMQ come from the germline V gene (reference sequence). The CDR3 consists of 16 residues. CDR3 loop: CASSGGQPNHSYEQYF. Written as DNA, the CDR3 is TGTGCCAGCAGCGGCGGACAGCCCAATCACTCCTACGAGCAGTACTTC.

This clonotype was seen more than once but under ten times. The CDR3: CASSERQRLTQYF. The CDR3 DNA reads TGTGCCAGCAGTGAAAGACAGAGGCTAACCCAGTACTTC. The J gene is TRBJ2-5, the V gene TRBV6-1; perhaps TRBD1 as D (5 bases). CDR1 MNHNS and CDR2 SASEGT come from the germline V gene. V was shortened by 2 bases and J by 8 bases, with 12 bases between the two germline ends. The CDR3 spans 13 residues.

This clonotype was detected a few times. The chain links TRBV4-1 to TRBJ2-6; D remains unclear. Germline-derived CDR1 and CDR2 are MGHRA and YSYEKL. V lost 0 bases and J lost 0, with 9 bases in between. This CDR3 is built from 17 residues. Here the CDR3 reads CASSQDSGLSGANVLTF. The DNA of the CDR3 is TGCGCCAGCAGCCAAGATTCGGGCCTCTCTGGGGCCAACGTCCTGACTTTC.

The table lists this clonotype with a few counts. V gene TRBV9 combines with J gene TRBJ2-7, with 11 bases identical to TRBD2. In germline, CDR1 is SGDLS, CDR2 YYNGEE. There are 16 residues in the CDR3. Germline trimming cut 3 bases from V and 2 bases from J; bases unmatched to any gene: 7. CDR3 DNA: TGTGCCAGCAGCGGTAGGATGACTAGCGGGACCTACGAGCAGTACTTC. Protein: CASSGRMTSGTYEQYF.

V usage is TRBV3-1 and J usage is TRBJ2-5; D call uncertain. Germline CDR1 and CDR2: LGHDT and YNNKEL (reference sequence). The CDR3 loop spans 14 amino acids. V was shortened by 1 base and J by 5 bases, with 11 bases between the two germline ends. The CDR3 DNA follows: TGTGCCAGCAGCCAAGGCGGCAAAGGGGAGACCCAGTACTTC. This codes for CASSQGGKGETQYF.

V gene TRBV5-1 combines with J gene TRBJ2-7; 9 positions agree with TRBD1. The closer fit of TRBJ2-1 to the DNA end suggests the J call may be wrong. In germline, CDR1 is SGHRS, CDR2 YFSETQ. The CDR3 covers 15 residues. The CDR3 DNA reads TGCGCCAGCAGCCACCGGGACAGGGTTATATATGAGCAGTTCTTC. Translated: CASSHRDRVIYEQFF.

This clonotype turned up a few times. V gene TRBV7-9 combines with J gene TRBJ1-4; 7 bases agree with TRBD1. CDR3 size: 15 residues. The germline gives CDR1 SEHNR, CDR2 FQNEAQ (reference sequence). J was trimmed by 4 bases and V by 5 bases; bases with no gene match: 7. Here the CDR3 DNA reads TGTGCCAGCAGCCCACTCGGGACAGTTAATGAAAAACTGTTTTTT. Translating gives CASSPLGTVNEKLFF.

This chain connects TRBV5-1 to TRBJ1-4; D gene ambiguous. V dropped 5 bases and J dropped 5 bases, with 19 bases sitting between them. Germline V gene lookup returns CDR1 SGHRS and CDR2 YFSETQ. This CDR3 contains 16 residues. The DNA of the CDR3 is TGCGCCAGCAGGATTAAAGGGTCGGCCTCGAATGAAAAACTGTTTTTT. This encodes CASRIKGSASNEKLFF.

A few counts support this clonotype. This chain connects TRBV2 to TRBJ1-4; no reliable D call. The germline V gene has CDR1 SNHLY and CDR2 FYNNEI. V was cut by 0 bases and J by 0 bases, with 11 bases left in between. The CDR3 totals 17 residues. CDR3 in amino acids: CASSEALVGTTNEKLFF. The CDR3 DNA follows: TGTGCCAGCAGTGAAGCACTTGTCGGGACAACTAATGAAAAACTGTTTTTT.

This rearrangement joins TRBV27 to TRBJ2-7, with D perhaps TRBD2 (7 bases). Trimming pared 7 bases from V and 5 bases from J, leaving 18 bases between. Germline CDR1 and CDR2: MNHEY and SMNVEV (reference sequence). The length of the CDR3 is 14 residues. In DNA form, the CDR3 reads TGTGCCAGCAACTTCCGGGGGGCGAGGAACGAGCAGTACTTC. Its protein product is CASNFRGARNEQYF.

The chain combines TRBV29-1 with TRBJ2-5, with D perhaps matching TRBD2 (6 bases). Trimming removed 5 bases at V and 6 bases at J, with 16 bases between. The CDR3 length is 13 residues. Germline-derived CDR1 and CDR2 are SQVTM and ANQGSEA. DNA of the CDR3: TGCAGCGTTCCGGGGGATCTTAGGAAGACCCAGTACTTC. It yields the protein CSVPGDLRKTQYF.

In its sample, this clonotype was seen once. The J gene is TRBJ2-3, the V gene TRBV15, with a tentative D call TRBD2 (5 bases). V was clipped by 1 base and J by 0 bases, with 8 bases between them. The CDR3 loop spans 15 amino acids. CDR1 is LNHNV and CDR2 is YYDKDF in the germline V gene (reference sequence). CDR3 residues: CATSRALASTDTQYF. The DNA for the CDR3 is TGTGCCACCAGCAGAGCCCTAGCCAGCACAGATACGCAGTATTTT.

The V gene is TRBV19, the J gene TRBJ2-7; D assignment may be TRBD1 or TRBD2 (7 bases each). Deletions cut 4 bases from V and 2 bases from J, with 15 bases between. CDR1 LNHDA and CDR2 SQIVND come from the germline V gene (reference sequence). This CDR3 contains 15 residues. The CDR3 coding sequence is TGTGCCAGTAGTAAGGGGGGGACAGTGCCCTACGAGCAGTACTTC. Protein: CASSKGGTVPYEQYF.

The V and J genes are TRBV7-8 and TRBJ1-2; D gene ambiguous. Deletions cut 5 bases from V and 8 bases from J, with 12 bases between. Germline-derived CDR1 and CDR2 are SGHVS and FQNEAQ. CDR3 length equals 12 residues. In DNA form, the CDR3 reads TGTGCCAGCAGCCCCTACAGAGGCGGCTACACCTTC. It yields the protein CASSPYRGGYTF. Using reference TRBV7-8 and TRBJ1-2 for the parts outside the CDR3, the full variable domain is GAGVSQSPRYKVAKRGQDVALRCDPISGHVSLFWYQQALGQGPEFLTYFQNEAQLDKSGLPSDRFFAERPEGSVSTLKIQRTQQEDSAVYLCASSPYRGGYTFGSGTRLTVV.

This clonotype was picked up a small number of times. J is TRBJ1-1 and V is TRBV4-2; 7 bases agree with TRBD1. The CDR3 is 15 residues long. Germline V gives CDR1 LGHNA, CDR2 YNFKEQ. The V segment lost 5 bases and the J segment 2 bases; nucleotides outside the gene matches: 8. The CDR3 DNA follows: TGTGCCAGCAGCGAACCGACAGGGATTAACACTGAAGCTTTCTTT. It encodes CASSEPTGINTEAFF.

About this clonotype: Lacking the conserved final phenylalanine or tryptophan, this CDR3 likely reflects a read error. The V and J genes are TRBV4-1 and TRBJ1-2, with D tentatively TRBD1 (6 bases). The germline V and J ends were trimmed by 8 bases and 9 bases, with 10 bases remaining between them. Germline values: CDR1 MGHRA, CDR2 YSYEKL. The CDR3 has 10 residues. The CDR3 loop is CASPWDSYTL. As DNA, the CDR3 is TGCGCCAGCCCCTGGGACAGCTACACCCTC.

This CDR3 reads CASSPNRGLGQPQHF. In DNA form, the CDR3 reads TGTGCCAGCAGCCCAAACAGGGGGCTGGGTCAGCCCCAGCATTTT. V gene TRBV7-9 combines with J gene TRBJ1-5; 9 nucleotides align to TRBD1. Germline V gene data show CDR1 as SEHNR and CDR2 as FQNEAQ (reference sequence). The CDR3 totals 15 residues. With V trimmed by 5 bases and J by 6 bases, 8 bases remained unmatched.

A remark on this clonotype: An end of the junction differs from the germline gene, which may be a read error. The chain is built from TRBV12-3 or TRBV12-4 and TRBJ2-3; 8 nucleotides line up with TRBD2. This CDR3 is built from 16 residues. CDR3 amino acids: CTSSPLAGMGTDTQYF. Here the CDR3 DNA reads TGTACCAGCAGTCCCTTAGCGGGAATGGGCACAGATACGCAGTATTTT.

This clonotype was observed a handful of times. The rearrangement uses TRBV18 and TRBJ2-2; the D is unclear. V gave up 0 bases and J gave up 4 bases, with 3 bases separating them. CDR3 length: 13 residues. CDR1 and CDR2 (germline): KGHSH, LQKENI. The DNA for the CDR3 is TGTGCCAGCTCACCACCGCTCACCGGGGAGCTGTTTTTT. Residues: CASSPPLTGELFF.

This clonotype was seen many times. The chain combines TRBV7-8 with TRBJ2-5; D uncertain. V dropped 2 bases and J dropped 11 bases, with 18 bases sitting between them. CDR3 length: 14 amino acids. Germline V gene lookup returns CDR1 SGHVS and CDR2 FQNEAQ. CDR3 sequence: CASSLRVGSEEQYF. CDR3 coding DNA: TGTGCCAGCAGCTTAAGGGTAGGGTCTGAAGAGCAGTACTTC.

The V and J genes are TRBV20-1 and TRBJ2-5, with D perhaps TRBD2 (5 bases). Trimming pared 3 bases from V and 5 bases from J, leaving 16 bases between. Germline-derived CDR1 and CDR2 are DFQATT and SNEGSKA (reference sequence). The CDR3 extends over 14 amino acids. CDR3 amino acids: CSASLGGLVETQYF. The CDR3 region has the DNA TGCAGTGCTAGTCTCGGCGGGCTTGTCGAGACCCAGTACTTC.